These T cell receptor beta chains were read from a single sample in a study of blood T cells in healthy people across ages. TCRdb passed the 5' RACE reads through MiXCR, listing each CDR3 protein once. The data show approximately 800,000 distinct CDR3 sequences, about 36% seen once. Sequencing was performed on blood. These receptors came from a man younger than 35 in good health. CDR3s include the opening cysteine and the closing phenylalanine or tryptophan. The order of the fields is J gene, D gene, clone size, V gene, CDR3 DNA, CDR3 protein. A D gene is named only where the DNA matches it firmly. Clone size is shown for a subset of rows, as once, few, many or a class of expanded clone.

TRBJ2-1,-,few,TRBV20-1,TGCAGTGCTAGAGGGCGGGGCGCCTTGCTGGGTAGCGTCGATGAGCAGTTCTTC,CSARGRGALLGSVDEQFF
TRBJ2-1,TRBD2,-,TRBV4-1,TGCGCCAGCAGCCAAGAACCTAGCGGGGGTCGAAATGAGCAGTTCTTC,CASSQEPSGGRNEQFF
TRBJ1-1,-,-,TRBV6-2/TRBV6-3,TGTGCCAGCAGTTACCGTCCATCCGAGGGAGCTGAAGCTTTCTTT,CASSYRPSEGAEAFF
TRBJ1-5,-,-,TRBV9,TGTGCCAGCAGCGCAGGCATCACGAACAATCAGCCCCAGCATTTT,CASSAGITNNQPQHF
TRBJ1-2,TRBD1,few,TRBV20-1,TGCAGTGCTAGGGAGCAGGGACAGGGGTATGGCTACACCTTC,CSAREQGQGYGYTF
TRBJ2-1,-,-,TRBV20-1,TGCAGTGCTATGAGAACGGGACGGGGCAATGAGCAGTTCTTC,CSAMRTGRGNEQFF
TRBJ2-2,-,-,TRBV12-3/TRBV12-4,TGTGCCAGCAGTTTCGCGGTCGCCCCCTCCGGGGAGCTGTTTTTT,CASSFAVAPSGELFF
TRBJ2-5,TRBD2,few,TRBV9,TGTGCCAGCAGCGCTAGCGGGGGGGGAGAAGAGACCCAGTACTTC,CASSASGGGEETQYF
TRBJ2-1,-,-,TRBV4-1,TGCGCCAGCAGCCAAGACGTATTTCCCTACAATGAGCAGTTCTTC,CASSQDVFPYNEQFF
TRBJ2-7,-,-,TRBV11-2,TGTGCCAGCAGCCCACTGGAGGGAATCTACAATGAGCAGTACTTC,CASSPLEGIYNEQYF
TRBJ2-2,-,-,TRBV29-1,TGCAGCGCATGGGACTCCGCGGGCACCGGGGAGCTGTTTTTT,CSAWDSAGTGELFF
TRBJ1-2,-,many,TRBV20-1,TGCAGTGCTAGATTCCCAGGCAACTATGGCTACACCTTC,CSARFPGNYGYTF
TRBJ1-6,-,few,TRBV4-2,TGTGCCAGCAGCCAAGATACCGGGACCGGAGGGAATTCACCCCTCCACTTT,CASSQDTGTGGNSPLHF
TRBJ2-5,TRBD1,many,TRBV6-6,TGTGCCAGCAGCTACAGGGGTGGGGAGACCCAGTACTTC,CASSYRGGETQYF
TRBJ2-3,-,-,TRBV7-9,TGTGCCAGCAGCTGGGGCGCCCTTGGAGATACGCAGTATTTT,CASSWGALGDTQYF
TRBJ1-1,-,-,TRBV10-3,TGTGCCATCAGTGAGAAGAACACTGAAGCTTTCTTT,CAISEKNTEAFF
TRBJ2-2,-,few,TRBV29-1,TGCAGCGTTTCCAGGAACACCGGGGAGCTGTTTTTT,CSVSRNTGELFF
TRBJ1-2,TRBD1,many,TRBV5-5,TGTGCCAGCAGCCCTTACAGGGGCGACTATGGCTACACCTTC,CASSPYRGDYGYTF
TRBJ2-3,-,-,TRBV27,TGTGCCAGCAGTTTAGGTGGCCGCGGCACAGATACGCAGTATTTT,CASSLGGRGTDTQYF
TRBJ1-2,-,few,TRBV19,TGTGCCAGTAGGTCAAGGGTACAGGGTTACGACTATGGCTACACCTTC,CASRSRVQGYDYGYTF
TRBJ2-7,-,-,TRBV13,TGTGCCAGCAGCGCCGGGACGGCCACCTACGAGCAGTACTTC,CASSAGTATYEQYF
TRBJ2-7,-,-,TRBV4-1,TGCGCCAGCAGCCGACTACCGGGACATCAGGCTTCGGGGCAGTACTTC,CASSRLPGHQASGQYF
TRBJ2-7,-,many,TRBV7-8,TGTGCCAGCAGCCATGGAGGCAGGGGATCCTACGAGCAGTACTTC,CASSHGGRGSYEQYF
TRBJ2-3,-,-,TRBV18,TGTGCCAGCTCACCAGGGGACACCGGAGATACGCAGTATTTT,CASSPGDTGDTQYF
TRBJ1-1,-,few,TRBV27,TGTGCCAGCAGTTTATCCGCCGGGGCGGGAACTGAAGCTTTCTTT,CASSLSAGAGTEAFF
TRBJ2-2,TRBD2,many,TRBV20-1,TGCAGTGCCCGGGGGGGGGCCACCCCCGGGGAGCTGTTTTTT,CSARGGATPGELFF
TRBJ2-2,-,-,TRBV18,TGTGCCAGCTCACCACGCCGACAGGACACCGGGGAGCTGTTTTTT,CASSPRRQDTGELFF
TRBJ1-6,-,-,TRBV28,TGTGCCAGCAGTTTAGACAACGACTTTAATTCACCCCTCCACTTT,CASSLDNDFNSPLHF
TRBJ2-7,-,few,TRBV20-1,TGCAGTGCTAGAGGCGTCCCGGCACCTAACTCCTACGAGCAGTACTTC,CSARGVPAPNSYEQYF
TRBJ2-7,-,few,TRBV7-9,TGTGCCAGCAGCTCCAAACGGGTAGCGGAACTCTACGAGCAGTACTTC,CASSSKRVAELYEQYF
TRBJ1-1,TRBD1,few,TRBV25-1,TGTGCCAGCAGTCAACTATCCGGGACAGAGAACACTGAAGCTTTCTTT,CASSQLSGTENTEAFF
TRBJ2-1,TRBD1,few,TRBV18,TGTGCCAGCTCACCAGAAAGGACAGGGGGCTCCTACAATGAGCAGTTCTTC,CASSPERTGGSYNEQFF
TRBJ2-1,TRBD1,many,TRBV20-1,TGCAGTGCTAGAGGACAGGGCCATGAGCAGTTCTTC,CSARGQGHEQFF
TRBJ2-1,TRBD1,few,TRBV5-6,TGTGCCAGCCTTCGGAGAACCGGGACAGTACACAATGAGCAGTTCTTC,CASLRRTGTVHNEQFF
TRBJ2-5,-,once,TRBV6-2/TRBV6-3,TGTGCCAGCAGTCCGCTAGCGAAGATACCTTACAATGAGCAGTACTTC,CASSPLAKIPYNEQYF
TRBJ2-7,TRBD1,many,TRBV12-3/TRBV12-4,TGTGCCAGCAGTCCCTCGACAGGGGGCTACGAGCAGTACTTC,CASSPSTGGYEQYF
TRBJ2-3,-,-,TRBV2,TGTGCCAGCGGGGGATCGACCGTGCAGTATTTT,CASGGSTVQYF
TRBJ2-6,-,-,TRBV27,TGTGCCAGCACGGAAACGACAGCCGCGACCTCCGTCCTGACTTTC,CASTETTAATSVLTF
TRBJ2-5,-,many,TRBV20-1,TGCAGTGCTCAAGGGAGGGGGTGGGAGACCCAGTACTTC,CSAQGRGWETQYF
TRBJ2-1,TRBD2,few,TRBV10-3,TGTGCCATCAGGGGGACTAGCGGGAACAATGAGCAGTTCTTC,CAIRGTSGNNEQFF
TRBJ1-3,TRBD1,-,TRBV29-1,TGCAGCGCCCGACAGGGTGACACCATATATTTT,CSARQGDTIYF
TRBJ1-5,-,-,TRBV5-1,TGCGCCAGCAGCGTGAGTGGTGTTCAGCCCCAGCATTTT,CASSVSGVQPQHF
TRBJ2-3,-,-,TRBV20-1,TGCAGCGGTCCAGGGGACACAGATACGCAGTATTTT,CSGPGDTDTQYF
TRBJ2-7,-,-,TRBV27,TGTGCCAGCACCAGTTTGGGGGGGCAGGAGACCTACGAGCAGTACTTC,CASTSLGGQETYEQYF
TRBJ2-2,-,-,TRBV6-2/TRBV6-3,TGTGCCAGCAGTTACAGTGGGGACACCGGGGAGCTGTTTTTT,CASSYSGDTGELFF
TRBJ2-2,-,-,TRBV10-3,TGTGCCATCAGTGAAAGGGCAGGGATTGGCACCGGGGAGCTGTTTTTT,CAISERAGIGTGELFF
TRBJ1-5,-,-,TRBV6-6,TGTGCCAGCAGTCCCGGGGTCAATGGGCAGCCCCAGCATTTT,CASSPGVNGQPQHF